This section outlines one T cell receptor (beta chain) sequence together with its context. Trimming took off 2 bases at V and 4 bases at J, with 13 bases between the two ends. The CDR3 spans 15 residues. Germline CDR1 SGHNT, CDR2 YENEEA. This specimen belongs to a study of technical replicates of blood from several donors. TCRdb's copy holds only in-frame clones and misses some; the assay was immunoSEQ multiplex PCR. Among about 100,000 clones listed, about 95% were seen once. This sequence originates from a human donor in good health. The chain combines TRBV11-3 with TRBJ2-3, with D maybe TRBD1 (7 bases). Material: T cells isolated from PBMCs. The CDR3 DNA follows: TGTGCCAGCAGCTTAACGGGGGACAGATCAGATACGCAGTATTTT. Its protein is CASSLTGDRSDTQYF.